The 3 T cell receptor beta chains presented below share a single source sample, sequenced in a study of blood T cell repertoires in COVID-19. The method was immunoSEQ multiplex PCR; TCRdb's version includes in-frame clones alone and lacks a portion of them. The repertoire consists of about 180,000 clones, with 82% occurring once and the leading ten covering about 8%. Sequencing input: peripheral blood. These receptors originate from a woman between 65 and 79 years old with acute or convalescent COVID-19.

The chain is built from TRBV3-1 (or the pseudogene TRBV3-2) and TRBJ1-2; D unclear. In germline, CDR1 is LGHDT, CDR2 YNNKEL (reference sequence). The V end was cut by 5 bases, the J end by 4 bases, with 17 bases between. The CDR3 has 15 amino acids. The CDR3 sequence is CASSSEAGAVYGYTF. The CDR3 nucleotides read TGTGCCAGCAGCTCAGAGGCCGGAGCGGTCTATGGCTACACCTTC.

This chain connects TRBV4-3 to TRBJ1-2, with 9 bases that match TRBD1. CDR3 length: 14 residues. Germline trimming cut 2 bases from V and 3 bases from J; bases unmatched to any gene: 1. The germline V gene encodes CDR1 LGHNA and CDR2 YSLEER. CDR3 nucleotide sequence: TGCGCCAGCAGCCAACGACAGGGGGACTATGGCTACACCTTC. Its protein is CASSQRQGDYGYTF.

V usage is TRBV9 and J usage is TRBJ1-1, with D possibly being TRBD1 (6 bases). V was trimmed by 0 bases and J by 2 bases, leaving 20 bases between them. Germline values: CDR1 SGDLS, CDR2 YYNGEE. The CDR3 has 18 residues. Here the CDR3 DNA reads TGTGCCAGCAGCGTAGATGTAGGGAGGGGGAGGAGAAACACTGAAGCTTTCTTT. It specifies CASSVDVGRGRRNTEAFF.